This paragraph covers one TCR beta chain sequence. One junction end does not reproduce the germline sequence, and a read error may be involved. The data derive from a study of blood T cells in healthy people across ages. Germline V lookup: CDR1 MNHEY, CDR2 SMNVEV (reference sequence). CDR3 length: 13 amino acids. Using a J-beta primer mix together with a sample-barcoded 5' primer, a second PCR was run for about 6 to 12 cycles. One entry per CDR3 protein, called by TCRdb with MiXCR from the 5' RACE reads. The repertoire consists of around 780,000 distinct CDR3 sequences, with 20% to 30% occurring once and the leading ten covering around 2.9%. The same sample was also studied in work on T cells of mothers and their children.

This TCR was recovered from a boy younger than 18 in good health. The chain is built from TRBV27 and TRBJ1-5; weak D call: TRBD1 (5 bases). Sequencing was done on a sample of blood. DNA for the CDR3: TGTGCCAGCAGTTGGGGGGGTAATCGGCCCCAGCATTTT. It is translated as CASSWGGNRPQHF.